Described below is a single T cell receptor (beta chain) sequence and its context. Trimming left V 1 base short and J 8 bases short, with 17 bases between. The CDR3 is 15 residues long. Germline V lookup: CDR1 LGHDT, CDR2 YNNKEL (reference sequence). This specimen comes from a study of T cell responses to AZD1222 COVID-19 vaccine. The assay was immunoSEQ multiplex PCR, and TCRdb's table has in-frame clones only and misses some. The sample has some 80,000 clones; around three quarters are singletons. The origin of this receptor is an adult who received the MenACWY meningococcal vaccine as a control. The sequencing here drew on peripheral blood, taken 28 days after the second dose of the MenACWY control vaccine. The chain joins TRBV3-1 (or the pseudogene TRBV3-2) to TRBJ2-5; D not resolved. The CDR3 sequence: CASSQGYRPRETQYF. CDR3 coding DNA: TGTGCCAGCAGCCAAGGATATAGACCAAGAGAAACCCAGTACTTC.